Following are 5 T cell receptor beta chains from one sample sequenced in a study of glioma-infiltrating T cells. Amplification of TCR alpha and beta CDR3 regions from RNA used iRepertoire nested multiplex PCR. TCRdb re-called the multiplex PCR reads through MiXCR, storing one row per CDR3 protein. The profile covers 300,000 to 450,000 distinct CDR3 sequences, with less than 50% appearing a single time and 9.5% to 15% taken by the ten largest. Sequencing was carried out using glioma tissue, nonneoplastic brain tissue, or PBMCs (not recorded which). The receptors were sampled from a human donor with low-grade glioma or glioblastoma, undergoing nonglioma brain surgery, or in good health (not recorded which).

The J gene is TRBJ1-5, the V gene TRBV30; D not resolved. Germline CDR1 reads GTSNPN; CDR2 reads SVGIG (reference sequence). The CDR3 has 13 amino acids. V was shortened by 0 bases and J by 7 bases, with 10 bases between the two germline ends. The CDR3, as DNA: TGTGCCTGGAGTGTAGAGGTGGGCCAGCCCCAGCATTTT. Residues: CAWSVEVGQPQHF. The full variable domain, in which reference TRBV30 and TRBJ1-5 provide the parts outside the CDR3, is SQTIHQWPATLVQPVGSPLSLECTVEGTSNPNLYWYRQAAGRGLQLLFYSVGIGQISSEVPQNLSASRPQDRQFILSSKKLLLSDSGFYLCAWSVEVGQPQHFGDGTRLSIL.

Only a few counts were recorded for this clonotype. CDR3 sequence: CSATTGPLNQPQHF. CDR3 in DNA: TGCAGTGCTACGACGGGGCCCCTCAATCAGCCCCAGCATTTT. This sequence joins TRBV20-1 and TRBJ1-5; perhaps TRBD1 as D (5 bases). The CDR3 contains 14 residues. The germline V and J ends were trimmed by 4 bases and 3 bases, with 13 bases remaining between them. Per the germline V gene, CDR1 is DFQATT and CDR2 is SNEGSKA (reference sequence).

Note on this clonotype: A much larger clone lies a single base off, so this may be a read error. This rearrangement joins TRBV6-1 to TRBJ2-7; 9 bases fit TRBD2. The CDR3 covers 15 residues. The V gene's germline CDR1 is MNHNS and CDR2 SASEGT. The CDR3 DNA follows: TGTGCCAGCAGCCAGGGGACTAGCCGGATCTACGACCAGTACTTC. It yields the protein CASSQGTSRIYDQYF.

The chain employs TRBV4-1 and TRBJ1-4; D not certain. V lost 1 base, J lost 7 bases, and 13 bases lay in between. The CDR3 totals 15 residues. The germline V gene has CDR1 MGHRA and CDR2 YSYEKL. The CDR3 protein is CASSQGPTRGEKLFF. The CDR3 DNA reads TGCGCCAGCAGCCAAGGACCGACCCGTGGTGAAAAACTGTTTTTT.

Details on this clonotype: With a much larger clone just one base away, this may be a read error. The chain combines TRBV7-3 with TRBJ1-1; no firm D call. The V end lost 2 bases, the J end lost 1 base, and 11 bases lay between the germline ends. Germline V gives CDR1 SGHTA, CDR2 FQGTGA. The CDR3 spans 15 residues. CDR3 in DNA: TGTGCCAGCAGCTTAGGGCCCCCAAGGAACACTGAAGCTTTCTTT. The encoded protein is CASSLGPPRNTEAFF.